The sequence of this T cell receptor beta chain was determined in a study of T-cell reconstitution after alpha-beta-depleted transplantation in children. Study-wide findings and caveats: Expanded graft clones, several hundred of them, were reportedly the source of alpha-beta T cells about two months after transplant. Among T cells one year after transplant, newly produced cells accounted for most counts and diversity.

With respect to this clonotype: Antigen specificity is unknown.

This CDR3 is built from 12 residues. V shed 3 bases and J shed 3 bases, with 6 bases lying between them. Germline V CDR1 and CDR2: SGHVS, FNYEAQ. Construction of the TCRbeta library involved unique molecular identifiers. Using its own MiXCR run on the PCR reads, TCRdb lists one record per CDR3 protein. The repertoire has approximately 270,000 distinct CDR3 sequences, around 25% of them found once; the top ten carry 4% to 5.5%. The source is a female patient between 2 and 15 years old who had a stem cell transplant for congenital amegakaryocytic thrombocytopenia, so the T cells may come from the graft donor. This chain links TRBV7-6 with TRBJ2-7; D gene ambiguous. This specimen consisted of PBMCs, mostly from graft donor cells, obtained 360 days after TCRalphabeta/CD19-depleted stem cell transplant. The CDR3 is CASSFQDYEQYF. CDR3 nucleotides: TGTGCCAGCAGCTTCCAGGACTACGAGCAGTACTTC.